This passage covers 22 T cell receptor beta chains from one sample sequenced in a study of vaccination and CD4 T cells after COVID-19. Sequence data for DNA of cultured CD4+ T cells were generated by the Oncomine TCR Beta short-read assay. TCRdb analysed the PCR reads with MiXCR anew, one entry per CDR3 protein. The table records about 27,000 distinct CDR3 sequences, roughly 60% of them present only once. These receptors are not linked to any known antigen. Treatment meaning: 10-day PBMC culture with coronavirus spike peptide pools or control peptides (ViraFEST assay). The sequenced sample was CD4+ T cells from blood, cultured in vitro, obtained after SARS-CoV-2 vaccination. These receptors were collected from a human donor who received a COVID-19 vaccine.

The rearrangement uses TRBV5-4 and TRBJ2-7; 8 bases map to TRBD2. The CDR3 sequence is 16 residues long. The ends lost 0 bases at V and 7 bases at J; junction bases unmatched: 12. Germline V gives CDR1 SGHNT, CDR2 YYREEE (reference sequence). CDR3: CASSLASERGLREQYF. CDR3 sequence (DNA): TGTGCCAGCAGCTTGGCCTCGGAGCGGGGGCTAAGGGAGCAGTACTTC. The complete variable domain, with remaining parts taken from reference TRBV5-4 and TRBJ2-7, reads ETGVTQSPTHLIKTRGQQVTLRCSSQSGHNTVSWYQQALGQGPQFIFQYYREEENGRGNFPPRFSGLQFPNYSSELNVNALELDDSALYLCASSLASERGLREQYFGPGTRLTVT.

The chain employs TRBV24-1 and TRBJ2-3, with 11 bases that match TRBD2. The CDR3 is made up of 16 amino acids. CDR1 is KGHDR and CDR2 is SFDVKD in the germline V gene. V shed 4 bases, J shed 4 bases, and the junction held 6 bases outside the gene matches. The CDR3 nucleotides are TGTGCCACCAGTGAGCAGACTAGCGGGGTCGCAGATACGCAGTATTTT. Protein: CATSEQTSGVADTQYF.

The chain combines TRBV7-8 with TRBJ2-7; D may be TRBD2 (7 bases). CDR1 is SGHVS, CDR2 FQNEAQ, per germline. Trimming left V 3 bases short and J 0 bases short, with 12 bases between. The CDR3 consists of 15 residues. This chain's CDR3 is CASSFDGGPSYEQYF. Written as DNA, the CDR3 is TGTGCCAGCAGCTTCGACGGGGGGCCCTCCTACGAGCAGTACTTC. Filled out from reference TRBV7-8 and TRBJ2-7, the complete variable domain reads GAGVSQSPRYKVAKRGQDVALRCDPISGHVSLFWYQQALGQGPEFLTYFQNEAQLDKSGLPSDRFFAERPEGSVSTLKIQRTQQEDSAVYLCASSFDGGPSYEQYFGPGTRLTVT.

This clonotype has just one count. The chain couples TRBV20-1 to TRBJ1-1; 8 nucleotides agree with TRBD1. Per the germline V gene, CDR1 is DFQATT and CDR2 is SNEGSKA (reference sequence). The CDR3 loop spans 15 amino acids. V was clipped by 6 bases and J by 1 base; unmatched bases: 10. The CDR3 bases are TGCAGTGCAAAAGTTAAGACAGGGGAGAACACTGAAGCTTTCTTT. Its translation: CSAKVKTGENTEAFF.

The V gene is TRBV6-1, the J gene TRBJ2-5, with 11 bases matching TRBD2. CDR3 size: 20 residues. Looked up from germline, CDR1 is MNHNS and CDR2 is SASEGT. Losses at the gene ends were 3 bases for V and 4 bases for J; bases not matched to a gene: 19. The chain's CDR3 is CASSDYGRFGASGGLETQYF. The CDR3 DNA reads TGTGCCAGCAGTGACTACGGCCGATTTGGAGCTAGCGGGGGGTTAGAGACCCAGTACTTC.

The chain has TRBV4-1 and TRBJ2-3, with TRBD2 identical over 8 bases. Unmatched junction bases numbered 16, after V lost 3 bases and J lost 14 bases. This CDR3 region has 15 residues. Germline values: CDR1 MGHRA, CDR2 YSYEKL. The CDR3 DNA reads TGCGCCAGCAGCCAGTACGAAATGACGGGGGGGAGGTCGTATTTT. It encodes CASSQYEMTGGRSYF.

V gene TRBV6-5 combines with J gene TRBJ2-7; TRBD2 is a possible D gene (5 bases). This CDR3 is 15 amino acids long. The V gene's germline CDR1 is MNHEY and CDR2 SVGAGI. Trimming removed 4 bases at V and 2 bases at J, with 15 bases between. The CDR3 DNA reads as TGTGCCAGCAGTTTCGATTCCGGGATCACCTACGAGCAGTACTTC. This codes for CASSFDSGITYEQYF.

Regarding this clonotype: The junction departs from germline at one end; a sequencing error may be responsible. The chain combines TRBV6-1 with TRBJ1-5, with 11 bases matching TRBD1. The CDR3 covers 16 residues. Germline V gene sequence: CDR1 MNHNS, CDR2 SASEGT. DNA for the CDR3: TGCGCCAGCAGTGAGTCAGGACAGGGGGCCCGGGACGGCATCAATTTT. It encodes CASSESGQGARDGINF.

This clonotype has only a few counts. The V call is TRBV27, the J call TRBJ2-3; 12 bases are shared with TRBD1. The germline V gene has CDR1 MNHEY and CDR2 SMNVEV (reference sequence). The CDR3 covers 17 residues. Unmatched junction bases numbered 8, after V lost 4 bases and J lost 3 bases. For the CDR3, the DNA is TGTGCCAGCAGTTCCCCGGGACAGGGGGCGAAAACAGATACGCAGTATTTT. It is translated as CASSSPGQGAKTDTQYF.

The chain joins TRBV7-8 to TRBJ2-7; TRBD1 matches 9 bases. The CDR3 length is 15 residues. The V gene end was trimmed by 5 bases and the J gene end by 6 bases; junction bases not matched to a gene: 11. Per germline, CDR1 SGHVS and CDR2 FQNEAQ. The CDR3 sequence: CASSPGTGMLSEQYF. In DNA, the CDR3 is TGTGCCAGCAGCCCCGGGACAGGGATGCTTAGCGAGCAGTACTTC. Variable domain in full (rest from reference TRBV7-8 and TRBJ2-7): GAGVSQSPRYKVAKRGQDVALRCDPISGHVSLFWYQQALGQGPEFLTYFQNEAQLDKSGLPSDRFFAERPEGSVSTLKIQRTQQEDSAVYLCASSPGTGMLSEQYFGPGTRLTVT.

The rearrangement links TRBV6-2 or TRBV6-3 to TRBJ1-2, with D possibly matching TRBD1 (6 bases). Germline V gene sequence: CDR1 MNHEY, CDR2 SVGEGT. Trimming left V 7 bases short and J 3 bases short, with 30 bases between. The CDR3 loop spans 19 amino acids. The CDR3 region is CASKNRDTNLSPTHYGYTF. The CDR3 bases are TGTGCCAGCAAAAACCGGGACACGAATCTCTCCCCTACCCACTATGGCTACACCTTC.

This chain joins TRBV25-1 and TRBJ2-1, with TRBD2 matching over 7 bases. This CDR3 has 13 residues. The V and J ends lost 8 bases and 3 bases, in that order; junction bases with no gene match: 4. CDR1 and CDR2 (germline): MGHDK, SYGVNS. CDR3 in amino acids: CASGLDVYNEQFF. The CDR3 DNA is TGTGCCAGCGGACTAGACGTCTACAATGAGCAGTTCTTC.

CDR3 amino acids: CASRPGQRAYGYTF. Written as DNA, the CDR3 is TGTGCCAGCAGACCAGGACAGAGAGCCTATGGCTACACCTTC. The chain employs TRBV6-1 and TRBJ1-2; the D gene is possibly TRBD1 (6 bases). The CDR3 is 14 residues long. CDR1 and CDR2 from the germline V gene are MNHNS and SASEGT. The V gene lost 6 bases and the J gene lost 4 bases, with 15 bases spanning the gap.

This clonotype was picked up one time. CDR3 sequence (DNA): TGTGCCAGCACCCCAAGAGGTTGGTCTGATGAGCAGTTCTTC. This codes for CASTPRGWSDEQFF. The chain combines TRBV6-1 with TRBJ2-1; D remains unclear. V was clipped by 7 bases and J by 8 bases, with 18 bases between them. This CDR3 is 14 amino acids long. In germline, CDR1 is MNHNS, CDR2 SASEGT.

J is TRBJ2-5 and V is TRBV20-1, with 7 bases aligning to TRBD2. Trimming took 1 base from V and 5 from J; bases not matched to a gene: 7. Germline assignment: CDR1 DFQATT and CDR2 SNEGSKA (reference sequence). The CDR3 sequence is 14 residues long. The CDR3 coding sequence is TGCAGTGCTAGAGGTGTCGGGGGGAGGGAGACCCAGTACTTC. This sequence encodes CSARGVGGRETQYF.

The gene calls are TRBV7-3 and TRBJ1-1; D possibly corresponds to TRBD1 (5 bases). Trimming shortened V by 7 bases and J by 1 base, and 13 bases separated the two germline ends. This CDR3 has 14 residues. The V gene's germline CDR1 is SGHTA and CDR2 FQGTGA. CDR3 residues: CASKTQAENTEAFF. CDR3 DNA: TGTGCCAGCAAGACACAGGCAGAGAACACTGAAGCTTTCTTT.

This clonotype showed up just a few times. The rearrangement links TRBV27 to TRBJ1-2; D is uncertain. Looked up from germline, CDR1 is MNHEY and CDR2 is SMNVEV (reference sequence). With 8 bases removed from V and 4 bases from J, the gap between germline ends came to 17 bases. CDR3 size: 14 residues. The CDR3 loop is CASGTLGYTYGYTF. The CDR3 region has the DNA TGTGCCAGCGGAACCTTAGGGTACACCTATGGCTACACCTTC.

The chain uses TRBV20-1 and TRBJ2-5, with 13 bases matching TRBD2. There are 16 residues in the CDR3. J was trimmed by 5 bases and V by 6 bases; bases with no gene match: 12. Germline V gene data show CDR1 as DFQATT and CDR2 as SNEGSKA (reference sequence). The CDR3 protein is CSASGLAGATGETQYF. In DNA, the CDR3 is TGCAGTGCGAGTGGACTAGCGGGGGCCACGGGGGAGACCCAGTACTTC.

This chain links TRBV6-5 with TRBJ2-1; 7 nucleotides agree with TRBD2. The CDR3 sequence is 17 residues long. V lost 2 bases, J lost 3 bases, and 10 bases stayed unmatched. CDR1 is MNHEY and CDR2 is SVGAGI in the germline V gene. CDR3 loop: CASSYTLIAGDYNEQFF. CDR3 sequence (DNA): TGTGCCAGCAGTTACACCCTCATAGCGGGCGACTACAATGAGCAGTTCTTC.

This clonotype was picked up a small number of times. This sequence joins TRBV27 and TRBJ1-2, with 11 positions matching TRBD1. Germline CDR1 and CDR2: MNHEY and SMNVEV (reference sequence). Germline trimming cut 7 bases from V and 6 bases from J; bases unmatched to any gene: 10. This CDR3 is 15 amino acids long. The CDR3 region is CASTPLDRGPDGYTF. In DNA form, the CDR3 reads TGTGCCAGCACTCCCCTGGACAGGGGGCCGGATGGCTACACCTTC.

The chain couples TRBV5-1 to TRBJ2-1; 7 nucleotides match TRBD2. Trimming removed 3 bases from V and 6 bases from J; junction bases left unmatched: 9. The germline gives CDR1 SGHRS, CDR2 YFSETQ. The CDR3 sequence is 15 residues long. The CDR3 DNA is TGCGCCAGCAGCTCAGGCGGGGGAACCTTCAATGAGCAGTTCTTC. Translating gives CASSSGGGTFNEQFF. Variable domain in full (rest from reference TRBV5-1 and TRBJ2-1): KAGVTQTPRYLIKTRGQQVTLSCSPISGHRSVSWYQQTPGQGLQFLFEYFSETQRNKGNFPGRFSGRQFSNSRSEMNVSTLELGDSALYLCASSSGGGTFNEQFFGPGTRLTVL.

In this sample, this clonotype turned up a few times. DNA for the CDR3: TGTGCCAGCAGCCCCGGGACTAGCGGGGGGGTAGAGACCCAGTACTTC. This encodes CASSPGTSGGVETQYF. The rearrangement joins TRBV7-9 to TRBJ2-5; 16 bases map to TRBD2. Trimming removed 5 bases from V and 4 bases from J; junction bases left unmatched: 4. In germline, CDR1 is SEHNR, CDR2 FQNEAQ (reference sequence). The CDR3 length is 16 residues. The variable domain in full, completed from reference TRBV7-9 and TRBJ2-5, reads DTGVSQNPRHKITKRGQNVTFRCDPISEHNRLYWYRQTLGQGPEFLTYFQNEAQLEKSRLLSDRFSAERPKGSFSTLEIQRTEQGDSAMYLCASSPGTSGGVETQYFGPGTRLLVL.